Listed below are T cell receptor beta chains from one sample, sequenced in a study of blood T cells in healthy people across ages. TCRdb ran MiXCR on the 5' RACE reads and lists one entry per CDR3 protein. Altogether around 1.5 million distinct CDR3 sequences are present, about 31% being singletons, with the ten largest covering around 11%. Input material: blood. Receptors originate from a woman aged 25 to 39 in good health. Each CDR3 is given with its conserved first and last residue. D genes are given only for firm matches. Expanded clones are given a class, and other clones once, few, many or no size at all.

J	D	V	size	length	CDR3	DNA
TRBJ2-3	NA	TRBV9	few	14	CASSVDGGGSTQYF	TGTGCCAGCAGCGTAGATGGGGGCGGGAGTACGCAGTATTTT
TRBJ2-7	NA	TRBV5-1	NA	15	CASNLGQAPMNEQYF	TGCGCCAGCAACCTGGGGCAGGCCCCGATGAACGAGCAGTACTTC
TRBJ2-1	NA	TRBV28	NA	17	CASSLWADTSSYNEQFF	TGTGCCAGCAGTTTATGGGCGGACACGAGCTCCTACAATGAGCAGTTCTTC
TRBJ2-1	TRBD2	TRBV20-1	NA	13	CSARDQAGMEQFF	TGCAGTGCTAGAGATCAAGCGGGGATGGAGCAGTTCTTC
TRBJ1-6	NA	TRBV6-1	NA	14	CASSDWGINSPLHF	TGTGCCAGCAGTGATTGGGGCATAAATTCACCCCTCCACTTT
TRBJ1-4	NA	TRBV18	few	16	CASSPRSPTTNEKLFF	TGTGCCAGCTCACCTCGCAGCCCAACAACTAATGAAAAACTGTTTTTT
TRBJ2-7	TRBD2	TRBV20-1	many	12	CSARGEGYEQYF	TGCAGTGCTAGGGGGGAGGGCTACGAGCAGTACTTC
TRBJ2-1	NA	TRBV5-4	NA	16	CASSSSRPLSYNEQFF	TGTGCCAGCAGCTCCTCAAGGCCGCTGTCCTACAATGAGCAGTTCTTC
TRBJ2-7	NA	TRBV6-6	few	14	CASTQQGNTYEQYF	TGTGCCAGCACCCAACAGGGTAACACCTACGAGCAGTACTTC
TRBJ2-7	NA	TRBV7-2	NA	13	CASSFGRLNEQYF	TGTGCCAGCAGCTTTGGCAGACTTAACGAGCAGTACTTC
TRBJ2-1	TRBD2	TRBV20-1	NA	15	CSAINSGGKYDEQFF	TGCAGTGCCATAAATAGCGGGGGAAAATACGATGAGCAGTTCTTC
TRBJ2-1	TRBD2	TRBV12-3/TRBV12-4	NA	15	CASRTTSGVVHEQFF	TGTGCCAGCAGGACAACTAGCGGGGTCGTCCATGAGCAGTTCTTC
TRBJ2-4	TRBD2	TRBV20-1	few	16	CSARGYSGLAKNIQYF	TGCAGTGCTAGGGGGTATAGCGGGCTAGCCAAAAACATTCAGTACTTC
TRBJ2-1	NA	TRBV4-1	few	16	CASSQAPGLTYNEQFF	TGCGCCAGCAGCCAAGCCCCGGGACTTACTTACAATGAGCAGTTCTTC
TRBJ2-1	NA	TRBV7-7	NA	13	CACSRVRGAEQFF	TGTGCCTGCAGCCGAGTGAGGGGGGCTGAGCAGTTCTTC
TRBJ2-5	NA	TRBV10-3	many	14	CAISERVIQETQYF	TGTGCCATCAGTGAAAGGGTAATCCAAGAGACCCAGTACTTC
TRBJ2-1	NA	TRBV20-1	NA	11	CRRGDRDNSFF	TGCAGGCGCGGGGACCGGGACAATTCGTTCTTC
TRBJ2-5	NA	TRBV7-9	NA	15	CASSLLGQIAETQYF	TGTGCCAGCAGCTTACTCGGGCAGATCGCGGAGACCCAGTACTTC
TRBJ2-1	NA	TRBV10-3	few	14	CAIRTSESQNEQFF	TGTGCCATCAGGACTAGTGAGTCCCAAAATGAGCAGTTCTTC
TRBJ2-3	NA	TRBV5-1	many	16	CASSLVSRRAADTQYF	TGCGCCAGCAGCTTGGTATCGAGGAGGGCCGCAGATACGCAGTATTTT
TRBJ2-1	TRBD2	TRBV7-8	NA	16	CASSLGRTSGFDEQFF	TGTGCCAGCAGCTTAGGCAGGACTAGCGGCTTTGATGAGCAGTTCTTC
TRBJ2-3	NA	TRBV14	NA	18	CASSQVRSAHTSTDTQYF	TGTGCCAGCAGCCAAGTTCGTAGCGCCCACACTAGCACAGATACGCAGTATTTT
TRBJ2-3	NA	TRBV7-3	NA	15	CASSPRLDLTDTQYF	TGTGCCAGCAGCCCCCGACTAGACCTCACAGATACGCAGTATTTT
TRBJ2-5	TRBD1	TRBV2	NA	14	CASSGTGTRETQYF	TGTGCCAGCAGTGGGACAGGGACCCGAGAGACCCAGTACTTC
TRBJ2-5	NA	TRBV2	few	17	CASRRAAYSGAEETQYF	TGTGCCAGCAGAAGGGCCGCCTATTCGGGGGCGGAGGAGACCCAGTACTTC
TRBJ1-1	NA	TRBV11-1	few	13	CASSLARQSEAFF	TGTGCCAGCAGCTTAGCGAGGCAGTCTGAAGCTTTCTTT
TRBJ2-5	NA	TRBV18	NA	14	CASSPPIGQETQYF	TGTGCCAGCTCACCACCGATAGGACAAGAGACCCAGTACTTC
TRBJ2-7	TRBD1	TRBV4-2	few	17	CASSQAAGGESSYEQYF	TGTGCCAGCAGCCAAGCAGCAGGGGGCGAAAGCTCCTACGAGCAGTACTTC
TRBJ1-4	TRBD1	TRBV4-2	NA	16	CASSLPGGLGNEKLFF	TGTGCCAGCAGCCTCCCAGGGGGGCTCGGTAATGAAAAACTGTTTTTT
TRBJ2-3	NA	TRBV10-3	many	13	CAISVTGTDTQYF	TGTGCCATCAGTGTAACAGGGACAGATACGCAGTATTTT